This is a list of T cell receptor beta chains from one sample in a study of cytomegalovirus exposure and HLA in healthy donors. The data were produced by immunoSEQ multiplex PCR, yet TCRdb's version contains in-frame clones alone and is incomplete. Among approximately 160,000 clones listed, less than 95% were seen once. Sequenced: PBMCs. The receptor source for this set is a woman between 18 and 29 years old in good health and CMV-seropositive. Each CDR3 is given with its conserved first and last residue. A D gene is named only where the DNA matches it firmly. For some rows the clone size is stated as once, few or many, or as a class when expanded; others skip it.

>TRBJ1-1|TRBV11-2|NA|NA
TGTGCCAGCAGCTCGGGGAGGAGTGAAGCTTTCTTT
CASSSGRSEAFF
>TRBJ1-2|TRBV10-2|TRBD1|NA
TGCGCCAGCAGTGGAGCCCCAACCGGGACAGCCGCCCCAGCTAACTATGGCTACACCTTC
CASSGAPTGTAAPANYGYTF
>TRBJ2-6|TRBV7-9|TRBD1|NA
TGTGCCAGCAGACGGGACAGGTCCTTACCTTCTGGGGCCAACGTCCTGACTTTC
CASRRDRSLPSGANVLTF
>TRBJ1-2|TRBV27|NA|few
TGTGCCAGCAGTTTCCCAGGTTCGGTCGGCTACACCTTC
CASSFPGSVGYTF
>TRBJ2-4|TRBV7-9|NA|NA
TGTGCCAGCAGCTTCGGGGGAGACATTCAGTACTTC
CASSFGGDIQYF
>TRBJ2-7|TRBV4-1|TRBD1|once
TGCGCCAGCAGCCAAGTTCCGGGACAGGGTTACGAGCAGTACTTC
CASSQVPGQGYEQYF
>TRBJ2-1|TRBV4-3|TRBD2|NA
TGCGCCAGCAGCCAAGATAGGACTAGCGGGAGCTCCTACAATGAGCAGTTCTTC
CASSQDRTSGSSYNEQFF
>TRBJ2-7|TRBV5-1|NA|NA
TGCGCCAGCAGCAAGGACAGTGTCTACGAGCAGTACTTC
CASSKDSVYEQYF
>TRBJ1-5|TRBV27|TRBD1|NA
TGTGCCAGCAGTTTCGGACAGGCCAAGGGCCAGCCCCAGCATTTT
CASSFGQAKGQPQHF
>TRBJ2-3|TRBV30|NA|NA
TGTGCCTGGAGTGTAGGCAGCATGACTGCCGATACGCAGTATTTT
CAWSVGSMTADTQYF
>TRBJ1-2|TRBV5-4|TRBD1|NA
TGTGCCAGCAGCACGCCACAGGGGGTTGGCTATGGCTACACCTTC
CASSTPQGVGYGYTF
>TRBJ2-3|TRBV19|NA|NA
TGTGCCAGTAGTATTGGTCACCAGGGAGGTCCCACAGATACGCAGTATTTT
CASSIGHQGGPTDTQYF
>TRBJ2-7|TRBV5-6|NA|NA
TGTGCCAGCAGCTTCGGGACATCCTCCTACGAGCAGTACTTC
CASSFGTSSYEQYF
>TRBJ2-7|TRBV19|NA|once
TGTGCCACCAAAACCGGGAGTACGGCCATAGAGCAGTACTTC
CATKTGSTAIEQYF
>TRBJ2-7|TRBV2|TRBD2|NA
TGTGCCAGCAGGGCGGGGGGCCACTACGAGCAGTACTTC
CASRAGGHYEQYF
>TRBJ1-1|TRBV4-1|NA|once
TGCGCCAGCAGTCGGGTACAGGGTAGGAACACTGAAGCTTTCTTT
CASSRVQGRNTEAFF
>TRBJ2-2|TRBV2|TRBD1|NA
TGTGCCAGCAGCGGTCAGGGGGACACCGGGGAGCTGTTTTTT
CASSGQGDTGELFF
>TRBJ2-5|TRBV28|NA|NA
TGTGCCAGCAGTTTGGGGGGGGCTGGAGAGACCCAGTACTTC
CASSLGGAGETQYF
>TRBJ2-3|TRBV11-2|TRBD2|NA
TGTGCCAGCAGCGTCGACGCTGGGAGGGGAGATACGCAGTATTTT
CASSVDAGRGDTQYF
>TRBJ2-3|TRBV27|NA|once
TGTGCCAGCGGGGGAAGGGGGGGAGATACGCAGTATTTT
CASGGRGGDTQYF